Listed below are T cell receptor beta chains from one sample, sequenced in a study of shared clonotypes between healthy human individuals. Libraries were prepared by immunoSEQ multiplex PCR; TCRdb keeps only in-frame clonotypes and omits some of them. The profile covers about 680,000 clones, with approximately 90% appearing a single time and roughly 24% taken by the ten largest. The sequenced sample consisted of naive CD8+ T cells sorted from blood. The source is a man aged 25-40 years in good health. Both conserved end residues are part of each CDR3.

>TRBV7-9|TRBJ1-1
CASSDRGQTEAFF
>TRBV6-5|TRBJ2-7
CASSYPEGVYEQYF
>TRBV27|TRBJ2-7
CASSSGLAGYYEQYF
>TRBV7-8|TRBJ2-7
CASSSPSVTGPSYEQYF
>TRBV29-1|TRBJ2-7
CSVLLAGGFPEQYF
>TRBV6-1|TRBJ1-2
CASSGGISSYGYTF
>TRBV28|TRBJ2-5
CASSFRRGYGETQYF
>TRBV27|TRBJ2-3
CASSRDNTDTQYF
>TRBV11-2|TRBJ2-5
CASSGASGTSETQYF
>TRBV20-1|TRBJ2-7
CSAFSGRRLF
>TRBV11-1|TRBJ1-3
CASSPGIWDTIYF
>TRBV6-5|TRBJ2-7
CASSYSARYEQYF
>TRBV13|TRBJ1-1
CASSKTNTEAFF
>TRBV19|TRBJ2-7
CASSIPDGGEYEQYF
>TRBV5-4|TRBJ2-1
CASSLVPSGQFSYNEQFF
>TRBV28|TRBJ1-1
CASSPEQGLANTEAFF
>TRBV27|TRBJ2-3
CASSFLRTGFDSRTDTQYF
>TRBV27|TRBJ2-1
CASRQRPPQAGAAGGQFF
>TRBV9|TRBJ2-1
CASSNQGTSGRNEQFF
>TRBV7-8|TRBJ2-2
CASVLAGALAPGELFF
>TRBV9|TRBJ2-2
CASSVGGITGELFF
>TRBV7-6|TRBJ2-7
CASSPGTGDGSYEQYF
>TRBV7-2|TRBJ2-7
CASSPGTRTEQYF
>TRBV7-8|TRBJ1-5
CASSLAVEERNQPQHF
>TRBV30|TRBJ2-1
CAWSEASGSRHEQFF
>TRBV19|TRBJ1-5
CASSIGLGQPQHF
>TRBV7-3|TRBJ1-1
CASSLRGGANTEAFF
>TRBV27|TRBJ2-3
CASSPQREGYTDTQYF
>TRBV29-1|TRBJ1-2
CSVDRGSYGYTF
>TRBV7-2|TRBJ1-5
CASSPQGRNQPQHF
>TRBV28|TRBJ1-6
CASSPGGLSPLHF
>TRBV29-1|TRBJ2-5
CSVVTGGLETQYF
>TRBV19|TRBJ1-4
CASSISWVAEKLFF
>TRBV28|TRBJ2-3
CASSLLASATYTQYF
>TRBV28|TRBJ2-7
CASSLNQGYEQYF
>TRBV6-6|TRBJ2-7
CASSYASGRSYEQYF
>TRBV4-1|TRBJ2-7
CASSPHETSYEQYF
>TRBV5-4|TRBJ2-5
CASSLGTSGRAGETQYF
>TRBV29-1|TRBJ1-1
CSVEIRTEAFF
>TRBV7-8|TRBJ1-5
CASSPGQGGQPQHF
>TRBV4-3|TRBJ2-7
CASSQDLSGSHSYEQYF
>TRBV28|TRBJ2-7
CASTGGLAAPYEQYF
>TRBV19|TRBJ1-2
CASSPATGSYGYTF
>TRBV6-5|TRBJ1-4
CASSPIPGGDEKLFF
>TRBV19|TRBJ2-1
CASSIAGRHNEQFF
>TRBV28|TRBJ2-6
CASSFQTGVTSGANVLTF
>TRBV27|TRBJ2-5
CASRPDRPVGKTQYF
>TRBV6-5|TRBJ1-4
CATGTGDEKLFF
>TRBV6-6|TRBJ2-2
CASSYSLEARSGELFF